The clone carrying this TCR beta chain was seen a single time. This record comes from a study of technical replicates of blood from a handful of donors. Germline CDR1 and CDR2: MDHEN and SYDVKM. The junction had 7 bases not matched to a gene; V was cut back by 5 bases and J by 4 bases. The CDR3 extends over 16 amino acids. Repertoires were generated with immunoSEQ multiplex PCR, while TCRdb's copy carries only in-frame clones and drops some. Of about 82,000 clones in the sample, nearly 96% are singletons; the top ten hold around 0.38%. The clonotype comes from a human donor in good health. V and J are TRBV28 and TRBJ2-5; 13 positions agree with TRBD2. Sequenced sample: T cells isolated from PBMCs. Written as DNA, the CDR3 is TGTGCCAGCAGTCCGGGACTAGCGGGATTGGGAGAGACCCAGTACTTC. Residues: CASSPGLAGLGETQYF.